These 24 T cell receptor beta chains were sequenced from one sample in a study of monozygotic twins with inflammatory bowel disease. TCRdb reprocessed the 5' RACE reads and keeps a single row for each CDR3 protein, giving no DNA. In all, the sample yields 400,000 to 500,000 distinct CDR3 sequences. Sequences were obtained from blood. The receptors here all came from a human donor with ulcerative colitis or Crohn's disease, or a healthy co-twin of an affected twin (not recorded which).

V gene TRBV7-9 combines with J gene TRBJ2-2; absent DNA, TCRdb's TRBD1 call cannot be checked. The CDR3 runs 15 residues. CDR1 and CDR2 from the germline V gene are SEHNR and FQNEAQ (reference sequence). CDR3 sequence reads: CASSKDVPGTGELFF.

The chain links TRBV7-2 to TRBJ1-5; the D call from TCRdb, TRBD1, cannot be confirmed without DNA. The CDR3 totals 14 residues. Germline values: CDR1 SGHTA, CDR2 FQGNSA. The CDR3 loop is CASSTLGGGQPQHF.

The gene calls are TRBV11-2 and TRBJ2-1; TCRdb lists TRBD1, though no DNA is available to test this call. Germline V gives CDR1 SGHAT, CDR2 FQNNGV. CDR3 size: 19 residues. The chain's CDR3 is CASSLWVAWTGQPYNEQFF.

V and J are TRBV27 and TRBJ1-5. CDR3 length: 12 amino acids. The germline CDR1 and CDR2 sequences are MNHEY and SMNVEV (reference sequence). The CDR3 loop reads CASSTWGEDQHF.

This rearrangement joins TRBV12-3 or TRBV12-4 to TRBJ2-2; TCRdb's D call, TRBD2, is unchecked because there is no DNA. This CDR3 contains 15 residues. CDR3 loop: CASSDTSGVTGELFF.

The rearrangement links TRBV6-5 to TRBJ2-1. In germline, CDR1 is MNHEY, CDR2 SVGAGI. This CDR3 region has 16 residues. The CDR3 sequence is CTSSYSIWESVNEQFF.

The chain links TRBV5-5 to TRBJ2-5; the TCRdb D gene call, TRBD1, has no DNA to confirm it. The CDR3 length is 18 residues. The germline CDR1 and CDR2 sequences are SGHKS and YYEKEE (reference sequence). CDR3 residues: CASSPLLRDRVRQETQYF.

The CDR3 region is CASSSLLAASGTDTQYF. This chain connects TRBV28 to TRBJ2-3; the TCRdb D gene call, TRBD2, has no DNA to confirm it. CDR3 size: 17 residues. Germline V gives CDR1 MDHEN, CDR2 SYDVKM.

The chain uses TRBV20-1 and TRBJ2-6; as DNA is missing, the TRBD1 call by TCRdb cannot be tested. Germline values: CDR1 DFQATT, CDR2 SNEGSKA (reference sequence). The CDR3 is made up of 17 amino acids. The CDR3 reads CSARPQGVNSGANVLTF.

V usage is TRBV11-2 and J usage is TRBJ1-1. Looked up from germline, CDR1 is SGHAT and CDR2 is FQNNGV. The CDR3 runs 12 residues. The CDR3: CASSLDNTEAFF.

The CDR3 reads CASSSVEGTHEQYF. This sequence joins TRBV5-1 and TRBJ2-7; TCRdb's D call of TRBD2 is untestable without DNA. CDR1 and CDR2 (germline): SGHRS, YFSETQ. CDR3 size: 14 residues.

The gene calls are TRBV6-5 and TRBJ1-6. CDR1 and CDR2 from the germline V gene are MNHEY and SVGAGI. This CDR3 spans 17 amino acids. The CDR3 here is CASSYSLRNSYNSPLHF.

The chain has TRBV20-1 and TRBJ2-5; the D gene TCRdb calls, TRBD1, cannot be checked with no DNA. The length of the CDR3 is 12 residues. Germline V gene data show CDR1 as DFQATT and CDR2 as SNEGSKA (reference sequence). CDR3 sequence: CSAEGARETQYF.

The chain uses TRBV20-1 and TRBJ2-7; without DNA, the TCRdb call of TRBD2 cannot be checked. The CDR3 loop spans 15 amino acids. Germline V gives CDR1 DFQATT, CDR2 SNEGSKA (reference sequence). CDR3: CSASPSQGSGYEQYF.

The chain is built from TRBV15 and TRBJ2-5; the TRBD1 assignment by TCRdb is unverifiable without DNA. There are 13 residues in the CDR3. Germline-derived CDR1 and CDR2 are LNHNV and YYDKDF (reference sequence). CDR3: CATKGQTQETQYF.

The chain uses TRBV5-4 and TRBJ2-7; TCRdb returns TRBD1, unconfirmable since there is no DNA. The CDR3 length is 17 residues. CDR1 SGHNT and CDR2 YYREEE come from the germline V gene (reference sequence). This CDR3 is CASSLVVLGDGAYEQYF.

This chain links TRBV11-2 with TRBJ1-2; the D call from TCRdb, TRBD1, cannot be confirmed without DNA. Germline V gene lookup returns CDR1 SGHAT and CDR2 FQNNGV. There are 13 residues in the CDR3. CDR3 protein: CASSDGISYGYTF.

The rearrangement uses TRBV5-1 and TRBJ2-1; TCRdb names TRBD1, which stays unverified in the absence of DNA. The CDR3 loop spans 12 amino acids. Germline values: CDR1 SGHRS, CDR2 YFSETQ. The CDR3 protein is CASSLGPRGQFF. The variable domain in full, completed from reference TRBV5-1 and TRBJ2-1, reads KAGVTQTPRYLIKTRGQQVTLSCSPISGHRSVSWYQQTPGQGLQFLFEYFSETQRNKGNFPGRFSGRQFSNSRSEMNVSTLELGDSALYLCASSLGPRGQFFGPGTRLTVL.

The chain uses TRBV4-2 and TRBJ2-3. CDR1 is LGHNA, CDR2 YNFKEQ, per germline. This CDR3 has 16 residues. This CDR3 is CASSQADGLSTDTQYF.

The rearrangement joins TRBV29-1 to TRBJ1-2; TCRdb indicates TRBD1, and absent DNA this call remains unverified. Germline values: CDR1 SQVTM, CDR2 ANQGSEA. CDR3 size: 12 residues. This CDR3 reads CSVTSLGDGYTF. Looking up the rest from reference TRBV29-1 and TRBJ1-2 gives the full variable domain: SAVISQKPSRDICQRGTSLTIQCQVDSQVTMMFWYRQQPGQSLTLIATANQGSEATYESGFVIDKFPISRPNLTFSTLTVSNMSPEDSSIYLCSVTSLGDGYTFGSGTRLTVV.

The chain combines TRBV15 with TRBJ2-3. Germline values: CDR1 LNHNV, CDR2 YYDKDF (reference sequence). CDR3 length: 16 residues. Here the CDR3 reads CATNRDPLKTTDTQYF.

The chain combines TRBV20-1 with TRBJ1-3. Germline V gene data show CDR1 as DFQATT and CDR2 as SNEGSKA (reference sequence). The CDR3 covers 15 residues. CDR3: CSARPPEGVGNTIYF.

The V gene is TRBV20-1, the J gene TRBJ2-5; TCRdb calls TRBD2, which cannot be checked without DNA. The CDR3 is 16 residues long. Looked up from germline, CDR1 is DFQATT and CDR2 is SNEGSKA (reference sequence). CDR3 sequence: CSARGKYLRGQETQYF.

The V and J genes are TRBV12-3 or TRBV12-4 and TRBJ1-3. The CDR3 loop spans 13 amino acids. CDR3 region: CASSLRSGNTIYF.